The T cell receptor (beta chain) under discussion was sequenced for a study of T cells in Graves' hyperthyroidism and ophthalmopathy. Study details: Blood was drawn when the patient was first diagnosed and still untreated.

This clonotype has more than one count but fewer than ten. What it binds is not known. The TCR beta CDR3 regions underwent amplification using RNA transcripts as the source. With the HTBI primer set, the TCR CDR3 went through a first round of RT-PCR. TCRdb analysed the multiplex PCR reads with MiXCR anew, one entry per CDR3 protein. The data hold approximately 740,000 distinct CDR3 sequences, with about 15% observed a single time. Each diagnosis drew on symptoms, thyroxine, TRAb, thyroid ultrasound and orbital computed tomography findings. The PBMCs had their origin in roughly 9.8 ml of fresh peripheral blood. The study's findings and limits: The model's output predicted ophthalmopathy at a median of 6.5 months prior to onset.

The V end lost 2 bases, the J end lost 5 bases, and 11 bases lay between the germline ends. Germline CDR1 is KGHDR and CDR2 is SFDVKD. This CDR3 has 14 amino acids. The source material was blood. The origin of this receptor is a woman in her late teens or twenties with Graves' hyperthyroidism. The gene calls are TRBV24-1 and TRBJ2-5; no definite D call. The chain's CDR3 is CATSDSGAKETQYF. The CDR3 nucleotides are TGTGCCACCAGTGATTCAGGAGCAAAGGAGACCCAGTACTTC.